These 20 T cell receptor beta chains were all obtained from the same sample, sequenced in a study of cytomegalovirus exposure and HLA in healthy donors. This PCR relied on a set of 60 Vbeta primers and 13 Jbeta primers. Assay: immunoSEQ multiplex PCR; the TCRdb copy retains only in-frame clones and omits some. Seen here are 150,000 or so clones, approximately 80% observed once, and the top ten hold roughly 6.3%. The specimen sequenced was PBMCs. These receptors all come from a male donor in good health and CMV-seropositive.

The V and J genes are TRBV15 and TRBJ2-5, with TRBD1 as a possible D gene (5 bases). The CDR3 runs 13 residues. The germline V gene has CDR1 LNHNV and CDR2 YYDKDF (reference sequence). Trimming shortened V by 1 base and J by 5 bases, and 8 bases separated the two germline ends. CDR3: CATSRGGLETQYF. CDR3 DNA: TGTGCCACCAGCAGAGGGGGCCTGGAGACCCAGTACTTC.

This clone was seen a handful of times. Here the CDR3 DNA reads TGTGCCAGTAGTACCTTTTCGGCTAGCGGGAGGGCCGGAGAGCAGTACTTC. Its protein product is CASSTFSASGRAGEQYF. The rearrangement links TRBV19 to TRBJ2-7; 12 nucleotides match TRBD2. The V gene's germline CDR1 is LNHDA and CDR2 SQIVND (reference sequence). Trimming took 4 bases from V and 7 from J; bases not matched to a gene: 14. This CDR3 region has 17 residues. The full variable domain, with the rest looked up from reference TRBV19 and TRBJ2-7, is DGGITQSPKYLFRKEGQNVTLSCEQNLNHDAMYWYRQDPGQGLRLIYYSQIVNDFQKGDIAEGYSVSREKKESFPLTVTSAQKNPTAFYLCASSTFSASGRAGEQYFGPGTRLTVT.

The chain has TRBV7-6 and TRBJ2-5; unclear D gene. The germline V gene encodes CDR1 SGHVS and CDR2 FNYEAQ. V dropped 1 base and J dropped 5 bases, with 14 bases sitting between them. The CDR3 contains 15 residues. CDR3 protein: CASSLGSGSGETQYF. CDR3 in DNA: TGTGCCAGCAGCTTAGGCTCCGGATCCGGGGAGACCCAGTACTTC.

The gene calls are TRBV7-2 and TRBJ2-5; TRBD1 agrees at 7 bases. The CDR3 is 14 amino acids. Germline-derived CDR1 and CDR2 are SGHTA and FQGNSA. The V segment lost 5 bases and the J segment 2 bases; nucleotides outside the gene matches: 5. Here the CDR3 reads CASSPRQGQETQYF. The CDR3 DNA reads as TGTGCCAGCAGCCCCCGACAGGGTCAAGAGACCCAGTACTTC.

V and J are TRBV11-1 and TRBJ1-4; perhaps TRBD1 as D (6 bases). Deletions cut 3 bases from V and 7 bases from J, with 9 bases between. The CDR3 extends over 13 amino acids. Germline V gene lookup returns CDR1 SGHAT and CDR2 FQDESV (reference sequence). CDR3 residues: CASSFVRGEKLFF. The CDR3 nucleotides read TGTGCCAGCAGCTTCGTCAGGGGTGAAAAACTGTTTTTT. Supplemented by reference TRBV11-1 and TRBJ1-4, the full variable domain reads EAEVAQSPRYKITEKSQAVAFWCDPISGHATLYWYRQILGQGPELLVQFQDESVVDDSQLPKDRFSAERLKGVDSTLKIQPAELGDSAMYLCASSFVRGEKLFFGSGTQLSVL.

This clone was detected only once. The chain links TRBV14 to TRBJ1-2, with a tentative D call TRBD1 (6 bases). The V end lost 4 bases, the J end lost 4 bases, and 16 bases lay between the germline ends. Germline V gene sequence: CDR1 SGHDN, CDR2 FVKESK. The CDR3 contains 15 residues. CDR3 sequence (DNA): TGTGCCAGCAGCCCCGGGCAGGGGCTTGTCTATGGCTACACCTTC. Its translation is CASSPGQGLVYGYTF.

This chain links TRBV11-3 with TRBJ1-3, with D tentatively TRBD1 (5 bases). The CDR3 contains 17 residues. Germline CDR1 is SGHNT and CDR2 is YENEEA. Trimming left V 5 bases short and J 0 bases short, with 17 bases between. CDR3 coding DNA: TGTGCCAGCAGCCGATCCCGGGGACTTAACTCTGGAAACACCATATATTTT. Translation: CASSRSRGLNSGNTIYF.

The genes are TRBV29-1 and TRBJ1-2, with D maybe TRBD1 (5 bases). The CDR3 spans 13 residues. Trimming removed 2 bases from V and 4 bases from J, with 11 bases in between. CDR1 and CDR2 from the germline V gene are SQVTM and ANQGSEA. The CDR3 loop is CSVEQRQSYGYTF. CDR3 DNA sequence: TGCAGCGTTGAACAGCGACAGAGCTATGGCTACACCTTC.

The rearrangement uses TRBV6-6 and TRBJ2-7; TRBD2 matches 10 bases. The CDR3 extends over 15 amino acids. The J segment lost 2 bases and the V segment lost 7 bases, leaving 8 bases of the junction unmatched. The germline CDR1 and CDR2 sequences are MNHNY and SVGAGI (reference sequence). CDR3 DNA sequence: TGTGCCAGCACCCCCATAGCGGGAGGTCCCTACGAGCAGTACTTC. Translating it yields CASTPIAGGPYEQYF.

This clone was seen a single time. Its ends do not fully match the called genes, so a read error is possible. Here the CDR3 DNA reads TGTTCCAGCAACCGCCCCCCCCCGGTAGATACGCAGTATTTT. Translation gives CSSNRPPPVDTQYF. The chain has TRBV7-9 and TRBJ2-3, with D unresolved. CDR3 length equals 14 residues. Germline lookup yields CDR1 SEHNR and CDR2 FQNEAQ (reference sequence).

The chain has TRBV4-1 and TRBJ2-3, with D uncertain. CDR1 MGHRA and CDR2 YSYEKL come from the germline V gene. V was shortened by 0 bases and J by 5 bases, with 6 bases between the two germline ends. The CDR3 length is 13 residues. The CDR3 nucleotides are TGCGCCAGCAGCCAAGAATTTCGAGATACGCAGTATTTT. Encoded protein: CASSQEFRDTQYF.

The chain couples TRBV5-8 to TRBJ1-1, with TRBD1 as a possible D gene (5 bases). CDR3 length equals 15 residues. Looked up from germline, CDR1 is SGHTS and CDR2 is YDEGEE. V dropped 5 bases and J dropped 1 base, with 15 bases sitting between them. CDR3: CASSWLLRENTEAFF. In DNA, the CDR3 is TGTGCCAGCAGTTGGCTACTCAGGGAGAACACTGAAGCTTTCTTT.

The J gene is TRBJ2-5, the V gene TRBV11-2; maybe TRBD1 (5 bases). V shed 1 base and J shed 2 bases, with 8 bases lying between them. Germline CDR1 is SGHAT and CDR2 is FQNNGV. The length of the CDR3 is 14 residues. The CDR3 is CASSLGRQQETQYF. DNA for the CDR3: TGTGCCAGCAGCTTAGGTAGACAGCAAGAGACCCAGTACTTC.

The CDR3 DNA reads TGTGCCAGCAGCTTGCAGGGGCATCAGCCCCAGCATTTT. It encodes CASSLQGHQPQHF. J is TRBJ1-5 and V is TRBV5-5; D might be TRBD1 (6 bases). In germline, CDR1 is SGHKS, CDR2 YYEKEE (reference sequence). The CDR3 is 13 amino acids. V lost 1 base and J 5 bases, leaving 7 bases between the germline ends.

This chain joins TRBV28 and TRBJ2-7, with TRBD1 matching 10 bases. The CDR3 is 14 residues long. Germline trimming cut 4 bases from V and 6 bases from J; bases unmatched to any gene: 6. CDR1 is MDHEN and CDR2 is SYDVKM in the germline V gene. The CDR3 sequence is CASSYSGTGAEQYF. CDR3 coding DNA: TGTGCCAGCAGTTACTCGGGGACAGGGGCCGAGCAGTACTTC. The full variable domain, rest sourced from reference TRBV28 and TRBJ2-7, is DVKVTQSSRYLVKRTGEKVFLECVQDMDHENMFWYRQDPGLGLRLIYFSYDVKMKEKGDIPEGYSVSREKKERFSLILESASTNQTSMYLCASSYSGTGAEQYFGPGTRLTVT.

This clone was detected a few times. The chain combines TRBV5-1 with TRBJ2-5, with 7 bases aligning to TRBD2. Germline CDR1 and CDR2: SGHRS and YFSETQ. This CDR3 has 15 amino acids. V was pared by 0 bases and J by 2 bases, with 4 bases of the junction left unmatched. CDR3: CASSLASGGQETQYF. The CDR3 coding sequence is TGCGCCAGCAGCTTGGCTAGCGGTGGACAAGAGACCCAGTACTTC.

V usage is TRBV29-1 and J usage is TRBJ2-2; 8 bases map to TRBD2. Unmatched junction bases numbered 14, after V lost 0 bases and J lost 8 bases. Germline V gives CDR1 SQVTM, CDR2 ANQGSEA. CDR3 length: 17 residues. CDR3 DNA: TGCAGCGTTGAAGATCCCGAGTGGGCGGCGGGAGGAGGGGAGCTGTTTTTT. It encodes CSVEDPEWAAGGGELFF.

The rearrangement joins TRBV6-5 to TRBJ2-3, with no clear D. The ends were cut back, 6 bases at V and 8 bases at J, with 12 bases in the middle. From germline, CDR1 is MNHEY and CDR2 SVGAGI. The CDR3 contains 12 residues. As DNA, the CDR3 is TGTGCCAGCAGGGTAACTGGTGGTACGCAGTATTTT. This sequence encodes CASRVTGGTQYF.

A single count supports this clone. The J gene is TRBJ2-1, the V gene TRBV27, with 7 bases fitting TRBD2. The CDR3 is 14 residues long. V dropped 5 bases and J dropped 6; count of bases not matched to a gene: 7. In germline, CDR1 is MNHEY, CDR2 SMNVEV (reference sequence). The CDR3 region is CASSLRTSLNEQFF. The DNA for the CDR3 is TGTGCCAGCAGTCTCAGGACTAGTCTCAATGAGCAGTTCTTC.

The chain carries TRBV18 and TRBJ1-1; 8 nucleotides match TRBD1. Trimming took 3 bases from V and 5 from J; bases not matched to a gene: 11. The CDR3 has 16 amino acids. Germline CDR1 is KGHSH and CDR2 is LQKENI. The CDR3, as DNA: TGTGCCAGCTCACCCGTTGGACAGGGAATGGGAACTGAAGCTTTCTTT. Translating gives CASSPVGQGMGTEAFF. The full variable domain, rest sourced from reference TRBV18 and TRBJ1-1, is NAGVMQNPRHLVRRRGQEARLRCSPMKGHSHVYWYRQLPEEGLKFMVYLQKENIIDESGMPKERFSAEFPKEGPSILRIQQVVRGDSAAYFCASSPVGQGMGTEAFFGQGTRLTVV.